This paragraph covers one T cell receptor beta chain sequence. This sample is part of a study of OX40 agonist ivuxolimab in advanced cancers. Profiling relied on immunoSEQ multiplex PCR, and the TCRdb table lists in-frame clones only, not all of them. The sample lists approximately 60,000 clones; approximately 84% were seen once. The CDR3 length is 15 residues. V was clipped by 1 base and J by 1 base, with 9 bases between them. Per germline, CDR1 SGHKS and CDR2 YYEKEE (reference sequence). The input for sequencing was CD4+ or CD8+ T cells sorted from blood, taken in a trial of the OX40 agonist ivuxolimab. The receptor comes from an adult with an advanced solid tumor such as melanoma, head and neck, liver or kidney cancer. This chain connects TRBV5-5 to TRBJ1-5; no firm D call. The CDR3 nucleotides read TGTGCCAGCAGCTTGAACGGACTGAGCAATCAGCCCCAGCATTTT. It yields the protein CASSLNGLSNQPQHF.